What follows is one T cell receptor (beta chain) and its context. Germline CDR1 reads SEHNR; CDR2 reads FQNEAQ (reference sequence). The CDR3 length is 15 residues. V was pared by 3 bases and J by 3 bases, with 2 bases of the junction left unmatched. The sample belongs to a study of cytomegalovirus exposure and HLA in healthy donors. 13 Jbeta primers and 60 Vbeta primers were used for the PCR. TCRdb keeps only in-frame clones here, not all; method: immunoSEQ multiplex PCR. The sample has roughly 190,000 clones, over 70% seen once. The chain uses TRBV7-9 and TRBJ2-3; TRBD2 aligns across 11 bases. This TCR derives from a man aged 50 or older in good health and CMV-seronegative. The sample consisted of PBMCs. This CDR3 reads CASSFLAGGTDTQYF. CDR3 coding DNA: TGTGCCAGCAGCTTTCTAGCGGGGGGTACAGATACGCAGTATTTT.